This record concerns one T cell receptor (beta chain) sequence. Repertoires were generated with immunoSEQ multiplex PCR, while TCRdb's copy carries only in-frame clones and drops some. Found here are millions of clones, about 95% of them singletons; the top ten hold roughly 0.13%. Memory CD4+ cells were the fraction left after CD45RA+ naive selection. This CDR3 contains 15 residues. Trimming cost V 4 bases and J 6 bases, with 19 bases left between them. Germline V gene sequence: CDR1 MGHDK, CDR2 SYGVNS. The sample is drawn from a study of shared clonotypes between healthy human individuals. Study-level information: Each donor had three CD4 naive, three CD4 memory, two CD8 naive and one CD8 memory plate.

The sequencing input was naive CD4+ T cells sorted from blood. The subset: CD45RA+ positively selected. The TCR originated in a man aged 18 to 30 in good health. The rearrangement links TRBV25-1 to TRBJ2-7; a possible D gene is TRBD2 (7 bases). CDR3 amino acids: CASSGHGRGGGEQYF. DNA for the CDR3: TGTGCCAGCAGTGGCCACGGTCGGGGAGGGGGCGAGCAGTACTTC.